The clone carrying this T cell receptor (beta chain) was seen only a few times. Its matching antigen is unknown. The trim removed 4 bases at V and 4 bases at J, leaving 16 bases unmatched. The CDR3 sequence is 18 residues long. Germline V gives CDR1 MGHDK, CDR2 SYGVNS. PCR amplification relied on 60 Vbeta primers (plus 13 Jbeta primers). TCRdb keeps only in-frame clones here, not all; method: immunoSEQ multiplex PCR. The sample has 150,000 to 200,000 clones; about 70% are singletons. These data belong to a study of cytomegalovirus exposure and HLA in healthy donors. General study findings and limits: As a later analysis revealed, most CMV-associated TCR beta chains appeared HLA-restricted. In a later analysis, an Asian-associated ancestry cluster reportedly showed fewer N-insertions than the approximately 700-donor mean.

Unrecorded immune exposures were likely, despite nominal health at sampling. Sequencing input: PBMCs. The sequence came from a woman in her twenties or thirties in good health and CMV-seronegative. J is TRBJ1-1 and V is TRBV25-1; 9 nucleotides match TRBD1. The CDR3 DNA is TGTGCCAGCAGTGGGGGCTGGCAGTCGGGGACAGGGTTCACTGAAGCTTTCTTT. It encodes CASSGGWQSGTGFTEAFF. Drawing the rest from reference TRBV25-1 and TRBJ1-1, the complete variable domain is EADIYQTPRYLVIGTGKKITLECSQTMGHDKMYWYQQDPGMELHLIHYSYGVNSTEKGDLSSESTVSRIRTEHFPLTLESARPSHTSQYLCASSGGWQSGTGFTEAFFGQGTRLTVV.